In its sample, the clone carrying this T cell receptor beta chain was seen a few times. Its antigen remains unknown. PCR was performed a second time for roughly 7 to 11 cycles using a sample-barcoded 5' primer and a J-beta primer mix. MiXCR, run by TCRdb on the 5' RACE reads, gives a single entry per CDR3 protein. Found here are about 1,800,000 distinct CDR3 sequences, 28% of them singletons; the top ten hold 7.7%. This record belongs to a study of blood T cells in healthy people across ages. Study conclusions and caveats: Estimates based on one million T cells were treated as lower bounds.

The V gene's germline CDR1 is SNHLY and CDR2 FYNNEI. The CDR3 contains 14 residues. The TCR was taken from a woman aged 30 to 39 in good health. The rearrangement joins TRBV2 to TRBJ2-5, with 10 bases matching TRBD1. The J call may be incorrect, as the DNA end agrees better with TRBJ2-7. Sequencing was done on a sample of blood. The DNA for the CDR3 is TGTGCCAGCAGTGTGGACAGGGGGAGAGACGAGCAGTACTTC. Its translation is CASSVDRGRDEQYF.